This note documents a single T cell receptor (beta chain) sequence. What this receptor recognizes is not known. No base qualities exist here, and no much larger clone lies one base off it. Healthy HIV-negative adults with no recently reported acute infections or vaccinations were included as donors. All donors were Caucasian adults living in Nashville, Tennessee, USA. CD4+ T cells were enriched through magnetic negative selection, after which naive cells were positively selected on CD45RA and the remaining negative fraction served as the memory subset. Blood was collected by leukapheresis, and PBMCs were isolated by Ficoll-Histopaque density gradient centrifugation and then cryopreserved in liquid nitrogen vapor phase. Analytical flow cytometry was used to check the purity and quantity of each magnetically sorted T cell population. Genomic DNA was isolated from every sorted fraction and measured by UV absorbance on a Nanodrop 2000c.

The data were obtained in a study of shared clonotypes between healthy human individuals (dated by TCRdb to 2018 to 2020). Looking at the study overall: A couple of women and three men aged 18 to 49 years were included in the cohort. For each donor, CD4 naive and CD4 memory were each run on three plates, CD8 naive on two plates, and CD8 memory on one plate. Blood TCR repertoires of about five healthy adults were deeply sequenced to estimate repertoire size and the extent of clonotype sharing between individuals. To increase sequencing depth and limit assay-specific biases, TCR repertoire library preparation and sequencing were carried out by different laboratories using diverse techniques. Each donor's leukapheresis produced roughly between roughly 0.85 and 9.5 billion PBMCs. Results the study describes overall, beyond this receptor: Sharing across a few donors was observed for approximately 5% of naive CD4, over 3% of naive CD8, 2% to 2.5% of memory CD4, and about 0.4% of memory CD8 clonotypes. Clonotypes shared by all four sorted-subset donors showed higher generation probabilities than non-shared clonotypes. Rarefaction of sorted-subset datasets indicated incomplete sequencing despite the large sequencing depth. The genetic and exposure-history diversity represented was limited by the small number of donors. Naive subsets generally had larger estimated clonotype richness than memory subsets did. Sampling was limited to blood, and TCR repertoires in tissue likely differ from TCR repertoires in blood. Pairwise subsampling indicated that sequencing depth was expected to affect the degree of clonotype sharing among donors.

Using the deep immunoSEQ assay, TCR CDR3 regions were amplified from genomic DNA by multiplex PCR. For each cell subset, the extracted genomic DNA was distributed evenly across all wells of several immunoSEQ 96-well plates, and each plate served as one replicate. For sorted subsets, 200 ng of genomic DNA, equivalent to 30,000 or so T cell genomes, went into each replicate PCR. Purified libraries were measured with a Qubit 3.0 fluorometer, size-checked on a Bioanalyzer 2100, and measured again with the KAPA Library Quantification kit. Every immunoSEQ 96-well plate was sequenced on a dedicated single-read 150-cycle Illumina NextSeq 550 flow cell. In the authors' own workflow: The immunoSEQ output contained only junctional sequences without quality scores, so filtering could not match that applied to full-length reads. Sequences were annotated with PyIR, a Python wrapper for IgBLAST v1.9, using IMGT germline references to assign V/J genes and CDR3. Reads were removed for weak V/J assignments (E-value above 1e-6), missing CDR3, stop codons, out-of-frame junctions, or ambiguous translated residues. A V3J clonotype was defined by an identical inferred V gene, J gene, and CDR3 amino acid sequence. Percentage overlap between repertoires was computed as shared unique clonotypes divided by the size of the smaller repertoire. Three approaches were used to assess repertoire richness: RTK rarefaction, the Chao1 estimator, and Recon v2.1 estimates of unobserved clonotypes. Generation probabilities for all TCRbeta clonotypes obtained by the gDNA method from several donors were computed using OLGA. TCRdb limited this immuneACCESS table to in-frame rearrangements with V and J called. A share of clones is missing; checked studies link under half to unresolved V genes, and the rest is unexplained. D and trimming come from the DNA, and the V and J calls and clone size come from that table. The sample table lists 2 million to 2.5 million clones, roughly 95% of them with a count of one. Together, the top ten hold approximately 0.13% of the sample.

The trim is 4 bases for V and 2 bases for J, with a gap of 16 bases between the germline ends. There are 16 amino acids in the CDR3, from cysteine to phenylalanine inclusive. This entry keeps only the CDR3 DNA: 48 bases, framed from base 1. In the germline V gene, CDR1 corresponds to ENHRY and CDR2 to SYGVKD. The chain is encoded by TRBV10-3 joined to TRBJ2-3; the best D guess is TRBD2, with 5 bases matching. What was sequenced was naive CD4+ T cells sorted from blood. What the cell subset or site label conveys for this sample: CD45RA+ positively selected. This receptor was taken from a man between 18 and 29 years old in good health. The CDR3 loop reads CAISVNRDIPTDTQYF. Read as DNA, the sequence is TGTGCCATCAGTGTAAACCGGGATATTCCCACAGATACGCAGTATTTT.